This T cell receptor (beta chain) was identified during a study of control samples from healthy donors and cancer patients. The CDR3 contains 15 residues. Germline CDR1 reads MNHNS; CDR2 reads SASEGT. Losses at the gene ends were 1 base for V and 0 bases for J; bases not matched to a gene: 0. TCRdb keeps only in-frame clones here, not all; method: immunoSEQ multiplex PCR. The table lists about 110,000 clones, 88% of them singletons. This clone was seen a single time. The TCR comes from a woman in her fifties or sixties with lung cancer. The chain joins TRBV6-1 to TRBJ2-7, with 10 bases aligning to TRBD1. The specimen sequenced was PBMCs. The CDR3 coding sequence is TGTGCCAGCAGTGAAGGGACAGGGGGCTCCTACGAGCAGTACTTC. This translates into CASSEGTGGSYEQYF.